The 12 T cell receptor beta chains below were found in one sample sequenced in a study of cytomegalovirus exposure and HLA in healthy donors. Researchers ran the PCR with 60 Vbeta and 13 Jbeta primers. Using immunoSEQ multiplex PCR, the repertoire was profiled, and TCRdb retains in-frame clones only, with some absent. The repertoire includes fewer than 100,000 clones, around 84% of them detected once, and roughly 4.3% sits in the top ten. The sample consisted of PBMCs. The origin of the receptors is a woman between 35 and 50 years old in good health and CMV-seropositive.

In its sample, this clone was seen once. The V call is TRBV27, the J call TRBJ1-1; D call uncertain. V lost 7 bases and J lost 6, with 9 bases in between. Germline CDR1 is MNHEY and CDR2 is SMNVEV (reference sequence). The CDR3 is 11 amino acids. CDR3 sequence (DNA): TGTGCCAGCACCTTGCGGGCTGAAGCTTTCTTT. It is translated as CASTLRAEAFF.

The J gene is TRBJ1-5, the V gene TRBV18; no clear D. V lost 6 bases and J lost 5, with 11 bases in between. This CDR3 is 13 amino acids long. The germline CDR1 and CDR2 sequences are KGHSH and LQKENI. This chain's CDR3 is CASSDSGDQPQHF. The DNA for the CDR3 is TGTGCCAGCTCCGATAGCGGTGATCAGCCCCAGCATTTT.

J is TRBJ2-1 and V is TRBV27; D not resolved. The CDR3 length is 16 residues. The germline CDR1 and CDR2 sequences are MNHEY and SMNVEV (reference sequence). V was pared by 3 bases and J by 1 base, with 13 bases between. CDR3 nucleotide sequence: TGTGCCAGCAGTTTTAACCCAGAAAAATCCTACAATGAGCAGTTCTTC. Translated: CASSFNPEKSYNEQFF.

The chain has TRBV10-3 and TRBJ2-3; D gene ambiguous. Germline V gene data show CDR1 as ENHRY and CDR2 as SYGVKD. V shed 3 bases and J shed 1 base, with 11 bases lying between them. This CDR3 is built from 15 residues. CDR3 sequence: CAISDASSGTDTQYF. The CDR3 region has the DNA TGTGCCATCAGTGACGCCTCCAGCGGCACAGATACGCAGTATTTT.

The chain uses TRBV19 and TRBJ2-2; 8 bases match TRBD2. The CDR3 has 18 amino acids. V lost 3 bases, J lost 0 bases, and 9 bases stayed unmatched. Looked up from germline, CDR1 is LNHDA and CDR2 is SQIVND (reference sequence). The CDR3 reads CASSMHYTSGPNTGELFF. As DNA, the CDR3 is TGTGCCAGTAGTATGCATTACACTAGCGGACCGAACACCGGGGAGCTGTTTTTT.

This chain uses TRBV10-3 with TRBJ2-3; no clear D. Trimming took off 2 bases at V and 2 bases at J, with 5 bases between the two ends. Germline CDR1 and CDR2: ENHRY and SYGVKD. The CDR3 has 13 residues. CDR3 bases: TGTGCCATCAGTGAGGAGAACACAGATACGCAGTATTTT. Translated, it gives CAISEENTDTQYF.

A single count supports this clone. This chain uses TRBV5-1 with TRBJ2-1, with D possibly TRBD2 on 6 matching bases. CDR1 is SGHRS, CDR2 YFSETQ, per germline. This CDR3 contains 14 residues. V was clipped by 3 bases and J by 7 bases, with 14 bases between them. DNA of the CDR3: TGCGCCAGCAGCTCTATGCCCGCGGGGAATGAGCAGTTCTTC. This encodes CASSSMPAGNEQFF.

The rearrangement links TRBV6-5 to TRBJ2-1, with TRBD2 matching over 8 bases. CDR1 is MNHEY, CDR2 SVGAGI, per germline. The CDR3 is 15 residues long. J gave up 0 bases and V 4 bases, and 2 bases lay outside the gene matches. CDR3 nucleotides: TGTGCCAGCAGTTTAGCGGGGTACTCCTACAATGAGCAGTTCTTC. Translated, it gives CASSLAGYSYNEQFF.

The chain has TRBV10-3 and TRBJ1-6; D not certain. This CDR3 spans 14 amino acids. Germline values: CDR1 ENHRY, CDR2 SYGVKD. Trimming removed 0 bases from V and 7 bases from J, with 7 bases in between. CDR3 loop: CAISESAENSPLHF. The CDR3 nucleotides are TGTGCCATCAGTGAGTCCGCGGAAAATTCACCCCTCCACTTT.

The chain combines TRBV11-2 with TRBJ2-1, with 9 bases lining up with TRBD2. Germline V CDR1 and CDR2: SGHAT, FQNNGV. The CDR3 loop spans 14 amino acids. V trimming: 5 bases; J trimming: 3 bases; junction bases outside the gene matches: 2. Written as DNA, the CDR3 is TGTGCCAGCAGCCTTAGCGGGGGCTACAATGAGCAGTTCTTC. Residues: CASSLSGGYNEQFF.

This chain joins TRBV27 and TRBJ2-1; tentative D call: TRBD2 (5 bases). Trimming pared 2 bases from V and 6 bases from J, leaving 14 bases between. The CDR3 length is 15 residues. Germline CDR1 reads MNHEY; CDR2 reads SMNVEV (reference sequence). The CDR3 DNA reads as TGTGCCAGCAGTTTAGGGCTTACGAGGGCCAATGAGCAGTTCTTC. It translates to CASSLGLTRANEQFF.

J is TRBJ1-4 and V is TRBV10-3; no definite D call. The CDR3 has 13 residues. V lost 0 bases, J lost 11 bases, and 10 bases lay in between. Germline-derived CDR1 and CDR2 are ENHRY and SYGVKD. The CDR3 loop reads CAISESTLGKLFF. The CDR3 DNA follows: TGTGCCATCAGTGAGTCGACTCTTGGGAAACTGTTTTTT.